This TCR beta chain was captured in a study of CD8+ T cells in alopecia areata. Overall study findings and caveats: Higher clonality was seen in lesional scalp than in normal scalp, especially in alopecia totalis/universalis.

Specified treatment: oral pan-JAK inhibitor, 5-10 mg twice daily. Extraction and reverse transcription of RNA yielded cDNA as the sequencing template. Profiled with immunoSEQ multiplex PCR; TCRdb holds only in-frame clones, not every one. The sample lists 150,000 to 200,000 clones, less than 65% occurring once. Concerning this clone itself: Its specificity is unknown.

The sample consisted of CD4+ T cells sorted from blood, taken at week 24, from a patient treated with tofacitinib. The clonotype originates from a human donor with alopecia areata.

The CDR3 bases are TGTGCCAGCAGCGCCCCGGACGGGGAGCAGTACTTC. It translates to CASSAPDGEQYF. V usage is TRBV9 and J usage is TRBJ2-7; no definite D call. V was cut by 3 bases and J by 7 bases, with 11 bases left in between. The CDR3 is made up of 12 amino acids. The germline V gene has CDR1 SGDLS and CDR2 YYNGEE.